These 22 T cell receptor beta chains came from one sample sequenced in a study of cytomegalovirus exposure and HLA in healthy donors. A multiplex PCR was run with 60 Vbeta primers and 13 Jbeta primers. Clones were read by immunoSEQ multiplex PCR, and TCRdb kept only the in-frame ones, dropping some. The data contain some 150,000 clones, approximately 80% of them seen just once; the ten biggest clones take up less than 5%. The sample comprised PBMCs. The receptors were sampled from a male donor in good health and CMV-seronegative.

The rearrangement joins TRBV29-1 to TRBJ2-7, with 9 bases matching TRBD1. This CDR3 contains 14 residues. V trimming: 4 bases; J trimming: 5 bases; junction bases outside the gene matches: 9. Germline V lookup: CDR1 SQVTM, CDR2 ANQGSEA. The CDR3, as DNA: TGCAGCGTTGGGGTGGGGACAGGGAGGGACGAGCAGTACTTC. Residues: CSVGVGTGRDEQYF.

Of note for this clone: A read error may produce the germline difference seen at one junction end. The V call is TRBV6-1, the J call TRBJ1-2; D is perhaps TRBD1 (6 bases). This CDR3 contains 12 residues. CDR1 MNHNS and CDR2 SASEGT come from the germline V gene. The CDR3: CASNVEQGRAIF. The CDR3 region has the DNA TGTGCCAGCAATGTGGAGCAGGGGAGGGCGATCTTC.

The genes are TRBV27 and TRBJ1-6, with 7 nucleotides matching TRBD1. The CDR3 sequence is 18 residues long. Germline V gives CDR1 MNHEY, CDR2 SMNVEV (reference sequence). The J segment lost 7 bases and the V segment lost 1 base, leaving 13 bases of the junction unmatched. The chain's CDR3 is CASSLFGAGRGYNSPLHF. Written as DNA, the CDR3 is TGTGCCAGCAGTTTATTTGGAGCAGGCAGGGGGTACAATTCACCCCTCCACTTT.

This chain joins TRBV4-2 and TRBJ2-7; 8 bases fit TRBD2. Germline loops: CDR1 LGHNA, CDR2 YNFKEQ. V trimming: 5 bases; J trimming: 3 bases; junction bases outside the gene matches: 18. CDR3 length: 18 residues. As DNA, the CDR3 is TGTGCCAGCAGCACTTTTTTAATAAGCCGGGAGGGCCTCTACGAGCAGTACTTC. It translates to CASSTFLISREGLYEQYF.

The chain couples TRBV5-1 to TRBJ2-7, with D unclear. CDR1 and CDR2 from the germline V gene are SGHRS and YFSETQ. The V end was cut by 3 bases, the J end by 1 base, with 8 bases between. This CDR3 contains 13 residues. The CDR3 coding sequence is TGCGCCAGCAGCTCAGGATTTTCCTACGAGCAGTACTTC. Translation: CASSSGFSYEQYF.

J is TRBJ2-7 and V is TRBV4-2, with TRBD2 identical over 8 bases. V lost 2 bases to trimming and J lost 2 bases; unmatched junction nucleotides: 11. This CDR3 comprises 17 residues. Germline CDR1 is LGHNA and CDR2 is YNFKEQ. The CDR3 region has the DNA TGTGCCAGCAGCCAACCTCCTTGGGTAGCGGGGACCTACGAGCAGTACTTC. Translation: CASSQPPWVAGTYEQYF.

V gene TRBV12-5 combines with J gene TRBJ2-5; D is unclear. The CDR3 contains 13 residues. CDR1 is LGHNT, CDR2 FRNRAP, per germline. V was clipped by 4 bases and J by 6 bases, with 12 bases between them. CDR3 coding DNA: TGTGCTAGTGGTTCGTCACGGGTCCAGACCCAGTACTTC. Protein sequence: CASGSSRVQTQYF.

V is TRBV6-1 and J is TRBJ1-2; D perhaps matches TRBD1 (5 bases). Between the trimmed V and J ends, which lost 6 bases and 6 bases, there was a span of 20 bases. This CDR3 contains 15 residues. CDR1 and CDR2 from the germline V gene are MNHNS and SASEGT. The CDR3, as DNA: TGTGCCAGCAGCAGGGAACCGTCTATTAAAAATGGCTACACCTTC. This codes for CASSREPSIKNGYTF.

The J gene is TRBJ2-7, the V gene TRBV11-2; 7 bases line up with TRBD1. Looked up from germline, CDR1 is SGHAT and CDR2 is FQNNGV. This CDR3 has 16 amino acids. V dropped 1 base and J dropped 2; count of bases not matched to a gene: 8. The CDR3 loop reads CASSLALGTATYEQYF. For the CDR3, the DNA is TGTGCCAGCAGCTTAGCGTTGGGGACAGCAACCTACGAGCAGTACTTC.

The chain links TRBV19 to TRBJ2-5, with 7 bases aligning to TRBD1. This CDR3 has 14 amino acids. From germline, CDR1 is LNHDA and CDR2 SQIVND (reference sequence). Trimming removed 2 bases from V and 4 bases from J; junction bases left unmatched: 4. The CDR3 sequence: CASSINRGSETQYF. CDR3 DNA sequence: TGTGCCAGTAGTATAAACAGGGGTTCAGAGACCCAGTACTTC.

The rearrangement joins TRBV9 to TRBJ2-3, with 10 positions matching TRBD2. The germline CDR1 and CDR2 sequences are SGDLS and YYNGEE. With V trimmed by 3 bases and J by 3 bases, 4 bases remained unmatched. The CDR3 extends over 15 amino acids. CDR3 amino acids: CASSERGGHTDTQYF. The CDR3 bases are TGTGCCAGCAGCGAGCGGGGGGGCCATACAGATACGCAGTATTTT.

V and J are TRBV28 and TRBJ1-6; D is perhaps TRBD1 (6 bases). Germline lookup yields CDR1 MDHEN and CDR2 SYDVKM. The CDR3 loop spans 13 amino acids. The V end lost 7 bases, the J end lost 10 bases, and 14 bases lay between the germline ends. CDR3 sequence reads: CASKGGGASPLHF. CDR3 coding DNA: TGTGCCAGCAAGGGCGGGGGCGCCTCACCCCTCCACTTT.

The chain links TRBV7-2 to TRBJ1-5, with TRBD1 identical over 9 bases. The CDR3 has 19 amino acids. The trim removed 1 base at V and 0 bases at J, leaving 10 bases unmatched. Germline CDR1 reads SGHTA; CDR2 reads FQGNSA. The CDR3 nucleotides read TGTGCCAGCAGCTTAGGGGGGACAGGGACCCGCCTTAGCAATCAGCCCCAGCATTTT. Its protein product is CASSLGGTGTRLSNQPQHF.

The chain couples TRBV19 to TRBJ1-6, with TRBD1 identical over 7 bases. The CDR3 loop spans 15 amino acids. CDR1 and CDR2 from the germline V gene are LNHDA and SQIVND (reference sequence). Losses at the gene ends were 0 bases for V and 9 bases for J; bases not matched to a gene: 5. DNA of the CDR3: TGTGCCAGTAGTATAGATCGGGCAGGGGGTTCACCCCTCCACTTT. Translated: CASSIDRAGGSPLHF.

In this sample, this clone turned up once. The chain employs TRBV7-2 and TRBJ2-1, with 12 nucleotides matching TRBD2. Per the germline V gene, CDR1 is SGHTA and CDR2 is FQGNSA. The CDR3 is 18 amino acids. V gave up 5 bases and J gave up 2 bases; unmatched junction bases: 10. The DNA of the CDR3 is TGTGCCAGCAGCGCGGGACTAGCGGGCGGAACCACCTACAATGAGCAGTTCTTC. It specifies CASSAGLAGGTTYNEQFF. The entire variable domain, with the rest obtained from reference TRBV7-2 and TRBJ2-1, is as follows: GAGVSQSPSNKVTEKGKDVELRCDPISGHTALYWYRQSLGQGLEFLIYFQGNSAPDKSGLPSDRFSAERTGGSVSTLTIQRTQQEDSAVYLCASSAGLAGGTTYNEQFFGPGTRLTVL.

This chain's CDR3 is CASSSTGPWETQYF. The CDR3 nucleotides are TGTGCCAGCAGCTCGACAGGGCCATGGGAGACCCAGTACTTC. The chain employs TRBV11-2 and TRBJ2-5, with TRBD1 matching over 7 bases. The CDR3 runs to 14 residues. With V trimmed by 4 bases and J by 5 bases, 7 bases remained unmatched. Germline CDR1 and CDR2: SGHAT and FQNNGV.

This chain connects TRBV6-1 to TRBJ1-2; D call uncertain. Germline V lookup: CDR1 MNHNS, CDR2 SASEGT. The CDR3 spans 14 residues. Trimming took 1 base from V and 7 from J, leaving 13 bases between them. The CDR3 protein is CASSEDPRSGGYTF. CDR3 in DNA: TGTGCCAGCAGTGAAGACCCCAGATCAGGTGGCTACACCTTC.

V usage is TRBV20-1 and J usage is TRBJ2-1, with D unresolved. In germline, CDR1 is DFQATT, CDR2 SNEGSKA (reference sequence). There are 11 residues in the CDR3. V was cut by 7 bases and J by 6 bases, with 10 bases left in between. CDR3 amino acids: CSGWALNEQFF. The CDR3 DNA reads TGCAGTGGATGGGCGCTCAATGAGCAGTTCTTC.

This chain links TRBV7-2 with TRBJ2-7; 12 bases align to TRBD2. The CDR3 is 14 amino acids. Germline CDR1 is SGHTA and CDR2 is FQGNSA. V gave up 7 bases and J gave up 7 bases; unmatched junction bases: 8. CDR3 sequence: CASNPGLAGYEQYF. CDR3 nucleotides: TGTGCCAGCAACCCGGGACTAGCGGGTTATGAGCAGTACTTC.

CDR3 region: CASSTTGGQETQYF. CDR3 bases: TGTGCCAGCAGCACTACGGGGGGGCAGGAGACCCAGTACTTC. This chain joins TRBV5-4 and TRBJ2-5, with 8 bases identical to TRBD2. Germline CDR1 SGHNT, CDR2 YYREEE (reference sequence). This CDR3 is 14 amino acids long. The ends lost 4 bases at V and 5 bases at J; junction bases unmatched: 7.

This clone has just one count. The chain uses TRBV9 and TRBJ1-1, with 7 bases matching TRBD1. CDR3 length: 15 amino acids. V lost 0 bases, J lost 1 base, and 3 bases stayed unmatched. Germline CDR1 and CDR2: SGDLS and YYNGEE. CDR3 residues: CASSVAGTENTEAFF. CDR3 DNA: TGTGCCAGCAGCGTAGCCGGGACAGAGAACACTGAAGCTTTCTTT.

V and J are TRBV7-9 and TRBJ2-2; weak D call: TRBD1 (6 bases). Germline CDR1 is SEHNR and CDR2 is FQNEAQ (reference sequence). The CDR3 extends over 16 amino acids. Trimming left V 4 bases short and J 0 bases short, with 12 bases between. The CDR3 reads CASSSYRVANTGELFF. In DNA form, the CDR3 reads TGTGCCAGCAGCTCGTACAGGGTCGCGAACACCGGGGAGCTGTTTTTT.